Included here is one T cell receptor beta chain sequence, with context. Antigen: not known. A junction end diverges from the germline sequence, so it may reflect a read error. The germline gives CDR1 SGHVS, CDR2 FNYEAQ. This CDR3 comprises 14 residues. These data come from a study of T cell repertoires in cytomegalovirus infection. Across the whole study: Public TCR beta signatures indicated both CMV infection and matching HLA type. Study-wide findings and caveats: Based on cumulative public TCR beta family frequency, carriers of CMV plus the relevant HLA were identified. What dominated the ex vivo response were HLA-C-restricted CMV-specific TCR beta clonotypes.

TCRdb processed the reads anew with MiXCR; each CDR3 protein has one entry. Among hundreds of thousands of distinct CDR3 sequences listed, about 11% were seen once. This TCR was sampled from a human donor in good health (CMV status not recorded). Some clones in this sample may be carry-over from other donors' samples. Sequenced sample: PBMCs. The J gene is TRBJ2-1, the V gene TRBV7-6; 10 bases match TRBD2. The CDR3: CASSLAGEYNEQFF. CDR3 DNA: TGTGCCAGCAGCCTAGCGGGAGAGTACAATGAGCAGTTCTTC.